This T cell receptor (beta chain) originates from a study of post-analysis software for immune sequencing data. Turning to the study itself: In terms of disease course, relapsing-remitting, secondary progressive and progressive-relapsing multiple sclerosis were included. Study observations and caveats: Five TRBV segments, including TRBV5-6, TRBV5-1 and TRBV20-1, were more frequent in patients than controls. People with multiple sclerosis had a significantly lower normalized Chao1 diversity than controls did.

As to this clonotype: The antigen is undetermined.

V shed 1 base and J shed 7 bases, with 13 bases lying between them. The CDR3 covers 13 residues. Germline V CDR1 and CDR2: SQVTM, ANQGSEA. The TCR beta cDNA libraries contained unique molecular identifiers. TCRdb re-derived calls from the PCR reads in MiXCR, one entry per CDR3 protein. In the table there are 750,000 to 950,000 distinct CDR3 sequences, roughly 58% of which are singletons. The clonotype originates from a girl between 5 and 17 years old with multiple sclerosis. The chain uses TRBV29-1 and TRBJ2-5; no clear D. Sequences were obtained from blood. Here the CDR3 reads CSVEGRAQRTQYF. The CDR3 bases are TGCAGCGTTGAAGGCAGAGCGCAGCGGACCCAGTACTTC.